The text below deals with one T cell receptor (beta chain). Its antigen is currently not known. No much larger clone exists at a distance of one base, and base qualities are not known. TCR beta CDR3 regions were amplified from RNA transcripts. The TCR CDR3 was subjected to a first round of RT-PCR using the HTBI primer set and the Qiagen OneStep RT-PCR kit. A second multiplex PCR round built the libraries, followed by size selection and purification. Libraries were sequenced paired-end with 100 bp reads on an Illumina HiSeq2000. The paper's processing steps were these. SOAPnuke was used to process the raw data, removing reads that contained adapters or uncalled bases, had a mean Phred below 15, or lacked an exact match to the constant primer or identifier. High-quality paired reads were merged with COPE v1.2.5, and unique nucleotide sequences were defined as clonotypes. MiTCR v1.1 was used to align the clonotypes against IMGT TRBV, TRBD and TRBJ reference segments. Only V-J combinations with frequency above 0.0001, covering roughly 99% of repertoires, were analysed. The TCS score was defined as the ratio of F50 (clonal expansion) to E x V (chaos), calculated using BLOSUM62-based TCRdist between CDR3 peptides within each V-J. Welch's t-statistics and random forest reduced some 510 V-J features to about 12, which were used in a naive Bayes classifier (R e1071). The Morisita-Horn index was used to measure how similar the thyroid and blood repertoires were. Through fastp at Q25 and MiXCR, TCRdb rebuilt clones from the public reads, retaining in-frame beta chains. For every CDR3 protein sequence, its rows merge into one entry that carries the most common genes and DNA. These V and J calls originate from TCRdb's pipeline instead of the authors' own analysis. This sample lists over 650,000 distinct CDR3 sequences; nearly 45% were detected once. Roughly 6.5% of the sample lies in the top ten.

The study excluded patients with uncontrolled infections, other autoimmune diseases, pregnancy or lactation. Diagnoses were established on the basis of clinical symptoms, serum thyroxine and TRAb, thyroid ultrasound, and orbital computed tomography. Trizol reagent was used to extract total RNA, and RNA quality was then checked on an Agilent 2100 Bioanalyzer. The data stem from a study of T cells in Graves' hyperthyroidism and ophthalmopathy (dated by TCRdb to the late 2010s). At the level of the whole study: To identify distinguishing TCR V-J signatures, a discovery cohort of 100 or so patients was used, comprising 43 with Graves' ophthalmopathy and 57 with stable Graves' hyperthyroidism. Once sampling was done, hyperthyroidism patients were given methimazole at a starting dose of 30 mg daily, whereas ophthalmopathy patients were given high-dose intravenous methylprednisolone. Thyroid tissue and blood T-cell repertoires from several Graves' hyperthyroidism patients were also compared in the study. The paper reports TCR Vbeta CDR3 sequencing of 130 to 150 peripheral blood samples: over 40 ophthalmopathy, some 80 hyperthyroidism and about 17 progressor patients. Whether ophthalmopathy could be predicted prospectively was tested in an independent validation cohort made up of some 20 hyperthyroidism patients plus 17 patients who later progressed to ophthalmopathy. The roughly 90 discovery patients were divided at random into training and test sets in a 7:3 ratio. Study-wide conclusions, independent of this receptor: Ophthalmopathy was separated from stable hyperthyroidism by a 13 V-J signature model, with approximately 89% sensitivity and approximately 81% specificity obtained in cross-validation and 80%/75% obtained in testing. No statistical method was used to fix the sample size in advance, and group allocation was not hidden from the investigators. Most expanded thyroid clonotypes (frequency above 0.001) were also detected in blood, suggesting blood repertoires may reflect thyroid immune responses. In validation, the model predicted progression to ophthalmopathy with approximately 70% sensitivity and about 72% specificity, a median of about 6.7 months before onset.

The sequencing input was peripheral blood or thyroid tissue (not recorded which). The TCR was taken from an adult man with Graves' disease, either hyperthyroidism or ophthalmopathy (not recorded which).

The DNA sequence is given as TGTGCCAGCAGGCCGGGACAGGGTGACTTGAAACTGTTTTTT. Its product reads: CASRPGQGDLKLFF. The chain is made from TRBV2 and TRBJ1-4; 9 bases in the middle match TRBD1. Germline trimming: 6 bases from V, 11 bases from J; junction bases outside gene matches: 10. According to the germline V gene, CDR1 reads SNHLY and CDR2 reads FYNNEI. The CDR3 holds 14 amino acids from the cysteine to the phenylalanine. Only CDR3 DNA remains: 42 bases, in frame from the first base.